This TCR beta chain was sequenced for a study of blood T cell repertoires in COVID-19. About the research overall: Acute-phase and convalescent COVID-19 samples originated in the United States, Italy and Spain. The analysed material was cDNA or gDNA that came from T cells, B-cell-depleted T cells, or PBMCs.

Trimming shortened V by 0 bases and J by 0 bases, and 7 bases separated the two germline ends. From germline, CDR1 is SGDLS and CDR2 YYNGEE. The CDR3 totals 15 residues. Repertoires were generated with immunoSEQ multiplex PCR, while TCRdb's copy carries only in-frame clones and drops some. The sample comprises 250,000 to 300,000 clones, 75% to 85% of which are singletons, and approximately 5.1% rests with the top ten. This TCR was recovered from a man in his fifties with active or convalescent COVID-19. This sequence joins TRBV9 and TRBJ1-3, with D possibly matching TRBD1 (5 bases). The sample was peripheral blood. The CDR3 sequence: CASSVGGGSGNTIYF. In DNA form, the CDR3 reads TGTGCCAGCAGCGTAGGCGGGGGCTCTGGAAACACCATATATTTT.